This TCR beta chain comes out of a study of T cell responses to AZD1222 COVID-19 vaccine (dated by TCRdb to the early 2020s). Some background on the complete study: A total of just over 230 trial participants underwent TCR sequencing, of whom about 210 received two doses of AZD1222 and around 25 received two doses of the MenACWY control vaccine. Enrollment into the trials was organized by age into subgroups of 18-55, 56-69 and 70-plus years, and those subgroups contained approximately 150, 30 and 60 TCR-sequenced participants, respectively. On the study overall, not on this receptor specifically: Vaccine-associated CD4 TCRs spanned the whole spike protein, with dominant responses in regions 160-218 and 743-854. Reportedly, almost half of the unique spike-specific TCRs recognized epitopes lying outside the regions that are mutated in the B.1.351 and B.1.1.7 variants. The 56-69-year group was small, and its depth increase did not reach significance, likely because of low power. Conclusions about previously exposed vaccinees were limited because only six AZD1222 recipients were SARS-CoV-2 seropositive at baseline. Because no day 14 peak-response samples were available, the repertoires could be characterized only after the peak T cell response. Participants were mostly white British, with more females than males. The authors suggested clonal diversity may have been underestimated. After two AZD1222 doses, spike-specific TCR breadth and depth were significantly higher than at day 0 and than in MenACWY recipients.

In the germline V gene, CDR1 corresponds to SGHRS and CDR2 to YFSETQ. Measured from the cysteine to the phenylalanine, the CDR3 is 15 residues long. The read is trimmed to its CDR3 DNA, 45 bases read in frame from base 1. V gives up 0 bases and J gives up 1 base, and the segment between their germline ends measures 9 bases. The sample's time point, from its label and the paper: about 28 days (+/-7) after the second vaccine dose. AZD1222 recipients whose second dose came at about 4 weeks and those whose second dose came at about 12 weeks were combined into one group, since spike-specific TCR depth and breadth did not differ between the two schedules. Samples from vaccinated people were obtained from the UK trials COV001 and COV002, which included a single-blind randomized controlled phase 2/3 trial of AZD1222 (ChAdOx1 nCoV-19) in healthy adults. For TCRbeta chain sequencing, PBMC samples from trial participants were taken at day 0 and at day 28 after the second dose.

Note on this clone: Its antigen target is currently unknown. Base qualities were left out, and no much larger clone turns up one base away.

The CDR3 regions of human TCRbeta chains were subjected to immunosequencing. On the study's bioinformatics: Repertoire TCRs were checked for matches against a reference library of SARS-CoV-2-specific TCRs that had been generated using the MIRA antigen-specificity platform. Breadth was defined as the fraction of unique TCRs that were SARS-CoV-2-associated. Depth was defined as the fraction of total T cells that were SARS-CoV-2-associated. Using the MIRA data, each spike-specific TCR was assigned both to the spike region to which the TCR was reactive and to a CD4 or CD8 class. Log10-transformed breadth and depth values were compared by one-way ANOVA with Sidak's multiple comparisons tests. This is the immuneACCESS table as TCRdb keeps it, with only in-frame sequences that have V and J called. A part of the clones is gone; compared with another copy, unresolved V genes explain less than half, and the rest is unexplained. V and J calls and clone size follow that table, whereas D and trimming were derived from the DNA. Present in this sample are about 120,000 clones, 86% of which were seen just once. The ten top clones hold about 2.9% of the sample.

The source was peripheral blood, collected 28 days after the second AZD1222 dose. The TCR originated in an adult who received the AZD1222 COVID-19 vaccine. The rearranged chain carries TRBV5-1 and TRBJ2-3; the D gene is unclear. The CDR3 has the sequence CASSLGTLGTDTQYF. The sequence in DNA is TGCGCCAGCAGCTTGGGGACCCTGGGCACAGATACGCAGTATTTT.